The 6 T cell receptor beta chains reported below all come from one sample, sequenced in a study of cytomegalovirus exposure and HLA in healthy donors. Vbeta (60) and Jbeta (13) primers were used in the PCR. This table comes from immunoSEQ multiplex PCR, and its TCRdb copy is limited to in-frame clones, with some not included. Of fewer than 150,000 clones in the sample, around 75% were seen once. The source material was PBMCs. The receptors originated from a man younger than 45 in good health and CMV-seronegative.

V is TRBV20-1 and J is TRBJ1-4; D ambiguous. This CDR3 has 11 amino acids. V was clipped by 4 bases and J by 7 bases, with 7 bases between them. The germline CDR1 and CDR2 sequences are DFQATT and SNEGSKA (reference sequence). The CDR3 sequence is CSAIRGEKLFF. As DNA, the CDR3 is TGCAGTGCTATCCGGGGTGAAAAACTGTTTTTT.

This clone was seen once. This chain uses TRBV5-1 with TRBJ1-2; 9 bases line up with TRBD1. Trimming took 0 bases from V and 7 from J; bases not matched to a gene: 7. The germline V gene has CDR1 SGHRS and CDR2 YFSETQ. The CDR3 contains 15 residues. The CDR3 is CASSLAGGQGGGYTF. Here the CDR3 DNA reads TGCGCCAGCAGCTTGGCTGGGGGACAGGGCGGTGGCTACACCTTC. The full variable domain, rest sourced from reference TRBV5-1 and TRBJ1-2, is KAGVTQTPRYLIKTRGQQVTLSCSPISGHRSVSWYQQTPGQGLQFLFEYFSETQRNKGNFPGRFSGRQFSNSRSEMNVSTLELGDSALYLCASSLAGGQGGGYTFGSGTRLTVV.

V and J are TRBV7-2 and TRBJ2-7, with D possibly TRBD2 on 6 matching bases. This CDR3 contains 15 residues. The germline CDR1 and CDR2 sequences are SGHTA and FQGNSA. Trimming removed 1 base from V and 5 bases from J, with 15 bases in between. The CDR3 is CASSLGGLGGDEQYF. As DNA, the CDR3 is TGTGCCAGCAGCTTAGGGGGACTCGGCGGGGACGAGCAGTACTTC.

The chain recombines TRBV15 with TRBJ2-3, with D perhaps TRBD2 (5 bases). CDR3 length: 14 amino acids. Trimming pared 1 base from V and 6 bases from J, leaving 11 bases between. CDR1 is LNHNV, CDR2 YYDKDF, per germline (reference sequence). This chain's CDR3 is CATSRGLALDTQYF. In DNA, the CDR3 is TGTGCCACCAGCAGAGGGCTAGCATTGGATACGCAGTATTTT.

The rearrangement joins TRBV5-1 to TRBJ2-1; D is uncertain. V gave up 1 base and J gave up 9 bases, with 14 bases separating them. Germline CDR1 and CDR2: SGHRS and YFSETQ. CDR3 length equals 14 residues. This CDR3 is CASSLPQPVAEQFF. The CDR3 DNA reads as TGCGCCAGCAGCTTGCCACAACCAGTGGCTGAGCAGTTCTTC.

The chain couples TRBV2 to TRBJ1-6; TRBD1 matches at 7 bases. The CDR3 extends over 14 amino acids. V lost 10 bases to trimming and J lost 7 bases; unmatched junction nucleotides: 10. From germline, CDR1 is SNHLY and CDR2 FYNNEI. CDR3 bases: TGTGCCATCAAGATAGGGGGCGACAATTCACCCCTCCACTTT. Its translation: CAIKIGGDNSPLHF.